A single sample is the source of the 3 T cell receptor beta chains below, sequenced in a study of OX40 agonist ivuxolimab in advanced cancers. Produced via immunoSEQ multiplex PCR; TCRdb's table is partial and in-frame only. The table lists 70,000 or so clones, around 80% of them singletons. Sequenced material: CD4+ or CD8+ T cells sorted from blood, taken in a trial of the OX40 agonist ivuxolimab. These receptors came from an adult with an advanced solid tumor such as melanoma, head and neck, liver or kidney cancer.

The gene calls are TRBV18 and TRBJ1-1; the D gene is possibly TRBD1 (5 bases). V was shortened by 6 bases and J by 3 bases, with 14 bases between the two germline ends. CDR3 size: 14 residues. Per germline, CDR1 KGHSH and CDR2 LQKENI. CDR3 coding DNA: TGTGCCAGCTCTAGACGGGACTTCGACACTGAAGCTTTCTTT. Residues: CASSRRDFDTEAFF.

V and J are TRBV10-3 and TRBJ1-3; 7 bases map to TRBD1. The CDR3 has 17 amino acids. V was pared by 4 bases and J by 4 bases, with 13 bases of the junction left unmatched. CDR1 and CDR2 from the germline V gene are ENHRY and SYGVKD. CDR3 coding DNA: TGTGCCATCAGTGTTTCCCGGGACAGCCGCCGGGGAAACACCATATATTTT. Translating it yields CAISVSRDSRRGNTIYF.

This chain connects TRBV4-2 to TRBJ2-1, with D uncertain. CDR1 LGHNA and CDR2 YNFKEQ come from the germline V gene. V was cut by 4 bases and J by 5 bases, with 12 bases left in between. The CDR3 has 14 amino acids. CDR3 amino acids: CASSRTARNNEQFF. Here the CDR3 DNA reads TGTGCCAGCAGCCGTACGGCTCGGAACAATGAGCAGTTCTTC.